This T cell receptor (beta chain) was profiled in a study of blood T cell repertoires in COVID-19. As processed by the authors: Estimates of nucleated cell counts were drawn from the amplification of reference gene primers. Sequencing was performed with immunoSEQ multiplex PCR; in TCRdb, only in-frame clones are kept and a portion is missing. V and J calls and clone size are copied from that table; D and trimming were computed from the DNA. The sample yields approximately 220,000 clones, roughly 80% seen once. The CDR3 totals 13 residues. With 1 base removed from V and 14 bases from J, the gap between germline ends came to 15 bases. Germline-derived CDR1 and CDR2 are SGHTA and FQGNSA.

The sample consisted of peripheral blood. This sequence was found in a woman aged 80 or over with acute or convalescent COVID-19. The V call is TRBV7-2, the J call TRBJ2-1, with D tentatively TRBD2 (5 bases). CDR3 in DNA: TGTGCCAGCAGCTTAGGGACTCGAGGGATAGAGTTCTTC. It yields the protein CASSLGTRGIEFF.